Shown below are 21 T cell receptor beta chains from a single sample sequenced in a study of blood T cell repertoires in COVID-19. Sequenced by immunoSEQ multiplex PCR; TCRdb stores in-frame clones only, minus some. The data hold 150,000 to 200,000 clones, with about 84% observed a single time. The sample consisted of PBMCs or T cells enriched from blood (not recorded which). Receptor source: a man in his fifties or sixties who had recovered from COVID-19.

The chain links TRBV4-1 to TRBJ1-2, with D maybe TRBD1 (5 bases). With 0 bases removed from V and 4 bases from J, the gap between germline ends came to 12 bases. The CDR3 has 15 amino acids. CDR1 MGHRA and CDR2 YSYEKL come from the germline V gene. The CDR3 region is CASSQDNGGGYGYTF. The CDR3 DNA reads TGCGCCAGCAGCCAAGATAACGGGGGGGGCTATGGCTACACCTTC.

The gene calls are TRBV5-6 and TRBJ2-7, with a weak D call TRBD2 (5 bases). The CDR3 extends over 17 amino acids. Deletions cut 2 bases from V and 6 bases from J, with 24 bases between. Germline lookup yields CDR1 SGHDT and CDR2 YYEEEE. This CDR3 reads CASSFRKTGISPGEQYF. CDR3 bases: TGTGCCAGCAGCTTCCGAAAGACCGGGATTTCACCGGGCGAGCAGTACTTC.

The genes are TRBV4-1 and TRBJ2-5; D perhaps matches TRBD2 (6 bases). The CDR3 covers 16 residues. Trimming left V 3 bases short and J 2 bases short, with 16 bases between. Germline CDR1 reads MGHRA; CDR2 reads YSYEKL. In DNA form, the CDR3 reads TGCGCCAGCAGCCATGCAGCGGGTCGGAAACAAGAGACCCAGTACTTC. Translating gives CASSHAAGRKQETQYF.

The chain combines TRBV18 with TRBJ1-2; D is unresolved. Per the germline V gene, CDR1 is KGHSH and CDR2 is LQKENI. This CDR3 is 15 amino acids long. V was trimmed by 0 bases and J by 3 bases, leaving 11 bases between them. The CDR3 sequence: CASSPPQAGDYGYTF. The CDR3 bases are TGTGCCAGCTCACCACCCCAGGCGGGCGACTATGGCTACACCTTC.

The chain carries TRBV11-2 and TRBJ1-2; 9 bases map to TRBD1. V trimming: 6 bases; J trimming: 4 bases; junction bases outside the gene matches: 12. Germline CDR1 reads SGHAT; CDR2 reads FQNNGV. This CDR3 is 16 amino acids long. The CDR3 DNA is TGTGCCAGCAGTCACCTCCGGGACAGGGCTATCTATGGCTACACCTTC. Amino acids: CASSHLRDRAIYGYTF. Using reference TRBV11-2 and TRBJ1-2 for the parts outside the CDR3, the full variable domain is EAGVAQSPRYKIIEKRQSVAFWCNPISGHATLYWYQQILGQGPKLLIQFQNNGVVDDSQLPKDRFSAERLKGVDSTLKIQPAKLEDSAVYLCASSHLRDRAIYGYTFGSGTRLTVV.

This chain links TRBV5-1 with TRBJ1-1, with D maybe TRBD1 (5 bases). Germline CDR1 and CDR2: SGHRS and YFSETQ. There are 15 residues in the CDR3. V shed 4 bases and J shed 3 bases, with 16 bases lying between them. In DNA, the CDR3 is TGCGCCAGCAGCCTAGGGGCTGGCAGCTACACTGAAGCTTTCTTT. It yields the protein CASSLGAGSYTEAFF.

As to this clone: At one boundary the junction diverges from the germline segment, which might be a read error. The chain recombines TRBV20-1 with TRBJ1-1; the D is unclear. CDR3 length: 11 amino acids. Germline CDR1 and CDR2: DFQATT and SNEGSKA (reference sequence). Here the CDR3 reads CSASPARKPPF. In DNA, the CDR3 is TGCAGTGCTAGCCCAGCGAGGAAGCCGCCCTTT.

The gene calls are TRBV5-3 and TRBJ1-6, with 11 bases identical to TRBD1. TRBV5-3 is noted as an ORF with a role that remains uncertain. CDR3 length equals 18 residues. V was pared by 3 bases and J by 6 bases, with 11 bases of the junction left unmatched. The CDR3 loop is CARSSGTGGWVGNSPLHF. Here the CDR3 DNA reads TGTGCCAGAAGCTCCGGGACAGGGGGTTGGGTCGGTAATTCACCCCTCCACTTT.

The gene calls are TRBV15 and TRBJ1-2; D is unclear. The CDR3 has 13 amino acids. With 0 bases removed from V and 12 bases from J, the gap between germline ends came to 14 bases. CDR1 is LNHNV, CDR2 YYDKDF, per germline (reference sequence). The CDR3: CATSRDTTDLHTF. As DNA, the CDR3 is TGTGCCACCAGCAGAGATACGACCGACTTGCACACCTTC.

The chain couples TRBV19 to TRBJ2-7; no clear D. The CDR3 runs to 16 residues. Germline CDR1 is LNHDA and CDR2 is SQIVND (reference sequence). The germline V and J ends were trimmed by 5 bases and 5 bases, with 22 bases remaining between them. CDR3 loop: CASSPLRMRGGDEQYF. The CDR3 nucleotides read TGTGCCAGTAGTCCCTTGCGAATGCGAGGCGGCGACGAGCAGTACTTC.

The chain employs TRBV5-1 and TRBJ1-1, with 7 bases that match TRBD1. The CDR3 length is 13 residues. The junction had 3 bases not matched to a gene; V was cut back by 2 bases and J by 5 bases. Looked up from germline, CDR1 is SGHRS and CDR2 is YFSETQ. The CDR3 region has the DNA TGCGCCAGCAGCTTCACAGGGGCTACTGAAGCTTTCTTT. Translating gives CASSFTGATEAFF. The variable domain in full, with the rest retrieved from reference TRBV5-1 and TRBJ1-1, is KAGVTQTPRYLIKTRGQQVTLSCSPISGHRSVSWYQQTPGQGLQFLFEYFSETQRNKGNFPGRFSGRQFSNSRSEMNVSTLELGDSALYLCASSFTGATEAFFGQGTRLTVV.

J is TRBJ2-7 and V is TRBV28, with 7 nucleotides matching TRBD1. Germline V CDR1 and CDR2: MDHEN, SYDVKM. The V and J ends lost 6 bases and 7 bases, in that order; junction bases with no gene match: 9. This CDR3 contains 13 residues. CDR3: CASRDRNPTEQYF. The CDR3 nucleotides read TGTGCCAGCAGGGACAGGAACCCAACAGAGCAGTACTTC.

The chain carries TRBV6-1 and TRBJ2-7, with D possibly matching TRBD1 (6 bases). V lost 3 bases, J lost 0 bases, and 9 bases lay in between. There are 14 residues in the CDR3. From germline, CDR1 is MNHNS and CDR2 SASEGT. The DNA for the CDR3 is TGTGCCAGCAGTGAGGGGGCGTACTCCTACGAGCAGTACTTC. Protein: CASSEGAYSYEQYF.

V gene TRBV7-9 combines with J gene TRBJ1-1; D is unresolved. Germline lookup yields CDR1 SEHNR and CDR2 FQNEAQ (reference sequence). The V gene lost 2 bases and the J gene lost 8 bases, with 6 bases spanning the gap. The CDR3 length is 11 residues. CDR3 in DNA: TGTGCCAGCAGCTTAAATAAAGAAGCTTTCTTT. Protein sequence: CASSLNKEAFF.

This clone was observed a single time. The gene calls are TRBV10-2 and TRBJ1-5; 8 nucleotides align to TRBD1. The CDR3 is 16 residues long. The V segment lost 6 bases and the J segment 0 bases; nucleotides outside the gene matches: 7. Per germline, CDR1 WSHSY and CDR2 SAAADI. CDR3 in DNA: TGCGCCAGCAGACCGGACAGGGAACTTAGCAATCAGCCCCAGCATTTT. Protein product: CASRPDRELSNQPQHF.

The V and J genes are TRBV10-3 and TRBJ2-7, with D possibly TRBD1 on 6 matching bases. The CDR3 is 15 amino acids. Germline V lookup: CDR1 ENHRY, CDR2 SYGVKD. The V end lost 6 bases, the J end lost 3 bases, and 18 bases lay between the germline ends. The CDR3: CAISEKQGSGYEQYF. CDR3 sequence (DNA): TGTGCCATCAGCGAAAAACAGGGTAGTGGCTACGAGCAGTACTTC.

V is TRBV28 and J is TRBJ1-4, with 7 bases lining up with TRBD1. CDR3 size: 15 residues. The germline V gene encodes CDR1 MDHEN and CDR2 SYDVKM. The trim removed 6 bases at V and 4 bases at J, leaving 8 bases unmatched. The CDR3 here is CASSPRTGINEKLFF. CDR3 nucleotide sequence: TGTGCCAGCAGCCCAAGGACAGGCATTAATGAAAAACTGTTTTTT.

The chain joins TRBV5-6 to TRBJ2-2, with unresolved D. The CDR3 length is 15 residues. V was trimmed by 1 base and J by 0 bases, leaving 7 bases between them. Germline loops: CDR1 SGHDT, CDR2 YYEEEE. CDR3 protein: CASSLLSTNTGELFF. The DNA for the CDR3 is TGTGCCAGCAGCTTGCTCTCTACGAACACCGGGGAGCTGTTTTTT.

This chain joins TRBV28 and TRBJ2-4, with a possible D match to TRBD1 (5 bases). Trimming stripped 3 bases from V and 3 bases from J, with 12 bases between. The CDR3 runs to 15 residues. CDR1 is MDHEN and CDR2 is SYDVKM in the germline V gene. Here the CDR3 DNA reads TGTGCCAGCAGTTTGAGACAGCCGAGCAAAAACATTCAGTACTTC. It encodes CASSLRQPSKNIQYF.

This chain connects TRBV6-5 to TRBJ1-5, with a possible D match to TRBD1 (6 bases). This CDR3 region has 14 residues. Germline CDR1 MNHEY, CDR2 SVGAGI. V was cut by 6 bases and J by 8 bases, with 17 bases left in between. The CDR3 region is CASRNGQQTEPQHF. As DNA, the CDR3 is TGTGCCAGCAGGAACGGACAGCAAACGGAGCCCCAGCATTTT.

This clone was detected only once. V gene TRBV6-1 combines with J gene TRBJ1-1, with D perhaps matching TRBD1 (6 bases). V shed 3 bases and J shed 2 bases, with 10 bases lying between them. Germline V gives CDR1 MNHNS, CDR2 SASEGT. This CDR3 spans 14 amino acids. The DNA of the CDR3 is TGTGCCAGCAGTGAGTGGGGGCTCAACACTGAAGCTTTCTTT. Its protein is CASSEWGLNTEAFF.